This T cell receptor (beta chain) was sequenced during a study of cytomegalovirus exposure and HLA in healthy donors. PCR was performed using 60 Vbeta and 13 Jbeta primers. The assay was immunoSEQ multiplex PCR, and TCRdb's table has in-frame clones only and misses some. In the table there are more than 85,000 clones, 75% to 90% of which are singletons. Material: PBMCs. This clonotype originated in a man aged 30-40 years in good health and CMV-seropositive.

CDR3: CSVEEAGGGYGYTF. The DNA of the CDR3 is TGCAGCGTTGAAGAAGCAGGGGGTGGCTATGGCTACACCTTC. This chain connects TRBV29-1 to TRBJ1-2; 7 positions agree with TRBD1. The CDR3 contains 14 residues. V gave up 0 bases and J gave up 4 bases; unmatched junction bases: 5. Germline CDR1 SQVTM, CDR2 ANQGSEA.